The clone carrying this T cell receptor (beta chain) was seen a single time. What it binds is not known. The V end lost 2 bases, the J end lost 3 bases, and 13 bases lay between the germline ends. The CDR3 runs to 15 residues. Germline V CDR1 and CDR2: SGHVS, FNYEAQ. These data belong to a study of cytomegalovirus exposure and HLA in healthy donors. Donors counted as nominally healthy when sampled, yet unrecorded immune exposures were likely. Overall study findings and caveats: In a later analysis, across HLA loci, associated TCR counts were highest for DRB1, lowest for HLA-C. The study put about 180 TCR beta chains on its list as cytomegalovirus-associated.

Use of 60 Vbeta and 13 Jbeta primers characterized the PCR. The method was immunoSEQ multiplex PCR; TCRdb's version includes in-frame clones alone and lacks a portion of them. Found here are around 160,000 clones, approximately 71% of them singletons; the top ten hold 4.9%. Specimen: PBMCs. The V and J genes are TRBV7-6 and TRBJ1-1; D is ambiguous. The TCR originated in a male donor in good health and CMV-seronegative. The CDR3 region is CASSLSGEVHTEAFF. DNA of the CDR3: TGTGCCAGCAGCTTAAGCGGGGAAGTGCACACTGAAGCTTTCTTT.